This T cell receptor (beta chain) was captured in a study of tissue T cells after allogeneic stem cell transplantation. Study-level findings and limits: Anatomically similar tissues had similar TCR repertoires within each patient.

The length of the CDR3 is 13 residues. Germline V gene lookup returns CDR1 KGHTA and CDR2 FQNQQP. A few counts support this clone. Its antigen is currently unknown. Germline and genes: mouse. The read terminates 1 residue ahead of where the CDR3 ends, so the germline J gene completes it. The protocol was immunoSEQ multiplex PCR, while the TCRdb copy is restricted to in-frame clones and leaves out a portion. The sample records over 5,500 clones, approximately 50% being singletons. The time point denotes: mouse harvest day 7 after allogeneic transplant. Mouse grafts combined 10^7 T-cell-depleted bone marrow cells with 10^6 splenic CD5+ T cells.

This TCR was recovered from a female BALB/c mouse given C57BL/6 T cells with graft-versus-host disease after an allogeneic hematopoietic cell transplant. The chain has TRBV23 and TRBJ2-1; TRBD2, the D gene given by the table, was not confirmed from the DNA. The sequenced sample consisted of gut tissue. Partial CDR3 DNA: TGCTCCAGCAGGACTGGGGGGGCTGCTGAGCAGTTC. As protein: CSSRTGGAAEQF. The full CDR3 sequence reads CSSRTGGAAEQFF.